What follows are 21 T cell receptor beta chains derived from one specimen sequenced in a study of blood T cell repertoires in COVID-19. This table comes from immunoSEQ multiplex PCR, and its TCRdb copy is limited to in-frame clones, with some not included. Of roughly 11,000 clones in the sample, around 85% were seen once. Input material: peripheral blood. The receptors come from a human donor in a cohort sampled during active COVID-19.

The J gene is TRBJ2-5, the V gene TRBV15; 12 bases agree with TRBD2. CDR3 length: 16 residues. CDR1 LNHNV and CDR2 YYDKDF come from the germline V gene (reference sequence). V gave up 0 bases and J gave up 5 bases; unmatched junction bases: 4. The chain's CDR3 is CATSRDLAGGWETQYF. The CDR3 coding sequence is TGTGCCACCAGCAGAGATCTAGCGGGAGGGTGGGAGACCCAGTACTTC.

The chain is built from TRBV29-1 and TRBJ2-3; TRBD1 agrees at 7 bases. The V segment lost 6 bases and the J segment 1 base; nucleotides outside the gene matches: 7. Germline values: CDR1 SQVTM, CDR2 ANQGSEA. The CDR3 has 14 amino acids. The CDR3 spells CSVEQGLGTDTQYF. DNA of the CDR3: TGCAGCGTAGAACAGGGGTTGGGCACAGATACGCAGTATTTT.

J is TRBJ2-3 and V is TRBV18, with 10 bases aligning to TRBD2. Germline values: CDR1 KGHSH, CDR2 LQKENI. The CDR3 covers 16 residues. Trimming took 6 bases from V and 8 from J; bases not matched to a gene: 14. CDR3 amino acids: CASSPPGLANSATQYF. DNA for the CDR3: TGTGCCAGCTCCCCCCCGGGACTAGCGAATTCGGCTACGCAGTATTTT.

The chain combines TRBV28 with TRBJ2-1; 12 nucleotides match TRBD2. The CDR3 length is 14 residues. The V and J ends lost 5 bases and 12 bases, in that order; junction bases with no gene match: 8. The germline V gene encodes CDR1 MDHEN and CDR2 SYDVKM. The CDR3: CASSRLAGDIGQFF. The CDR3 nucleotides are TGTGCCAGCAGTCGACTAGCGGGAGATATCGGGCAGTTCTTC.

This clone has more than one count but fewer than ten. The rearrangement links TRBV6-2 or TRBV6-3 to TRBJ1-5; weak D call: TRBD1 (5 bases). V gave up 0 bases and J gave up 5 bases, with 11 bases separating them. This CDR3 contains 15 residues. CDR1 MNHEY and CDR2 SVGEGT come from the germline V gene. The DNA for the CDR3 is TGTGCCAGCAGTTACTCGCGGCAGGGCGATCAGCCCCAGCATTTT. It yields the protein CASSYSRQGDQPQHF.

The chain recombines TRBV18 with TRBJ1-2; no definite D call. V lost 0 bases, J lost 9 bases, and 11 bases lay in between. The CDR3 consists of 13 residues. Germline CDR1 KGHSH, CDR2 LQKENI. CDR3: CASSPPNSPSYTF. The CDR3 DNA follows: TGTGCCAGCTCACCACCGAACAGTCCAAGCTACACCTTC.

The J gene is TRBJ1-1, the V gene TRBV5-4, with TRBD1 matching over 8 bases. Germline V gives CDR1 SGHNT, CDR2 YYREEE (reference sequence). The J segment lost 2 bases and the V segment lost 2 bases, leaving 8 bases of the junction unmatched. This CDR3 has 16 amino acids. CDR3 sequence reads: CASSLWQGALNTEAFF. The CDR3, as DNA: TGTGCCAGCAGCTTATGGCAGGGGGCGCTTAACACTGAAGCTTTCTTT.

The genes are TRBV27 and TRBJ1-1; 7 bases line up with TRBD1. The CDR3 is made up of 15 amino acids. The germline gives CDR1 MNHEY, CDR2 SMNVEV (reference sequence). Trimming cost V 2 bases and J 3 bases; bases outside gene matches: 6. The CDR3 spells CASSLQGVLDTEAFF. The CDR3 bases are TGTGCCAGCAGTTTACAGGGGGTGTTGGACACTGAAGCTTTCTTT.

The chain combines TRBV10-3 with TRBJ1-5; 10 positions agree with TRBD1. V shed 6 bases and J 4 bases; nucleotides not matched to a gene: 3. The germline V gene encodes CDR1 ENHRY and CDR2 SYGVKD. This CDR3 spans 14 amino acids. This chain's CDR3 is CAISRDRGNQPQHF. The CDR3, as DNA: TGTGCCATCAGCCGGGACAGGGGTAATCAGCCCCAGCATTTT.

The rearrangement uses TRBV30 and TRBJ2-7, with D possibly being TRBD1 (6 bases). Germline CDR1 GTSNPN, CDR2 SVGIG (reference sequence). The CDR3 has 13 amino acids. Trimming stripped 0 bases from V and 4 bases from J, with 10 bases between. Written as DNA, the CDR3 is TGTGCCTGGAGTGTAGGGCAGGGGTACGAGCAGTACTTC. Its translation is CAWSVGQGYEQYF.

This chain links TRBV27 with TRBJ2-7; perhaps TRBD2 as D (6 bases). Looked up from germline, CDR1 is MNHEY and CDR2 is SMNVEV (reference sequence). V gave up 6 bases and J gave up 2 bases, with 14 bases separating them. The CDR3 contains 14 residues. This CDR3 is CASSPMGGTYEQYF. CDR3 sequence (DNA): TGTGCCAGCAGCCCCATGGGGGGTACCTACGAGCAGTACTTC.

V usage is TRBV6-1 and J usage is TRBJ2-3, with 9 positions matching TRBD2. In germline, CDR1 is MNHNS, CDR2 SASEGT. The length of the CDR3 is 13 residues. Trimming cost V 4 bases and J 4 bases; bases outside gene matches: 0. CDR3 in amino acids: CASSVAGADTQYF. In DNA form, the CDR3 reads TGTGCCAGCAGTGTAGCGGGAGCAGATACGCAGTATTTT.

This chain uses TRBV9 with TRBJ2-1; TRBD2 matches 12 bases. The CDR3 length is 14 residues. Germline loops: CDR1 SGDLS, CDR2 YYNGEE. V shed 4 bases, J shed 7 bases, and the junction held 3 bases outside the gene matches. The CDR3 DNA reads as TGTGCCAGCAGCTCGACTAGCGGGAGAAATGAGCAGTTCTTC. This translates into CASSSTSGRNEQFF.

The chain has TRBV7-2 and TRBJ1-2; D remains unclear. The V and J ends lost 1 base and 0 bases respectively, with 6 bases between them. CDR3 size: 14 residues. Germline assignment: CDR1 SGHTA and CDR2 FQGNSA. CDR3 protein: CASSLERANYGYTF. The CDR3 nucleotides read TGTGCCAGCAGCTTAGAGCGGGCTAACTATGGCTACACCTTC.

J is TRBJ1-5 and V is TRBV6-2 or TRBV6-3, with a weak D call TRBD1 (6 bases). CDR1 is MNHEY, CDR2 SVGEGT, per germline. Trimming cost V 5 bases and J 0 bases, with 11 bases left between them. The CDR3 has 15 amino acids. The CDR3 here is CASSTGTLSNQPQHF. The CDR3 bases are TGTGCCAGCAGTACCGGGACACTTAGCAATCAGCCCCAGCATTTT.

A few counts support this clone. The chain links TRBV10-3 to TRBJ1-2, with D perhaps TRBD1 (5 bases). Germline V lookup: CDR1 ENHRY, CDR2 SYGVKD. V lost 3 bases and J lost 0, with 11 bases in between. This CDR3 spans 15 amino acids. The CDR3 DNA reads TGTGCCATCAGTGACCTTTTGACAGCTAACTATGGCTACACCTTC. The encoded protein is CAISDLLTANYGYTF.

The chain has TRBV5-1 and TRBJ2-7, with 11 bases that match TRBD2. CDR3 length: 19 residues. Looked up from germline, CDR1 is SGHRS and CDR2 is YFSETQ. Trimming at V came to 4 bases and at J to 5 bases, leaving 20 bases not matched to a gene. The chain's CDR3 is CASSLLTSGSYSRGDEQYF. CDR3 coding DNA: TGCGCCAGCAGCCTTTTAACTAGCGGGAGTTACTCGCGCGGTGACGAGCAGTACTTC.

This clone was recorded only once. V and J are TRBV5-6 and TRBJ2-7, with 10 bases matching TRBD1. The CDR3 loop spans 14 amino acids. Trimming cost V 3 bases and J 3 bases; bases outside gene matches: 3. CDR1 and CDR2 from the germline V gene are SGHDT and YYEEEE. The DNA of the CDR3 is TGTGCCAGCAGCTACCGGGACAGGGGCTACGAGCAGTACTTC. This codes for CASSYRDRGYEQYF.

V usage is TRBV5-4 and J usage is TRBJ1-1; D unclear. The V gene lost 0 bases and the J gene lost 8 bases, with 5 bases spanning the gap. The CDR3 sequence is 11 residues long. Germline V gene lookup returns CDR1 SGHNT and CDR2 YYREEE (reference sequence). CDR3: CASSLAGEAFF. DNA of the CDR3: TGTGCCAGCAGCTTGGCTGGCGAAGCTTTCTTT.

The chain carries TRBV30 and TRBJ1-6; D remains unclear. The CDR3 is made up of 14 amino acids. V lost 5 bases and J lost 1, with 9 bases in between. Per the germline V gene, CDR1 is GTSNPN and CDR2 is SVGIG (reference sequence). This CDR3 is CAWAGGSYNSPLHF. CDR3 DNA: TGTGCCTGGGCTGGAGGGTCCTATAATTCACCCCTCCACTTT.

This sequence joins TRBV4-2 and TRBJ2-5, with TRBD2 matching over 16 bases. The germline CDR1 and CDR2 sequences are LGHNA and YNFKEQ. The CDR3 length is 18 residues. V lost 3 bases and J lost 5; bases outside the gene matches: 9. CDR3 protein: CASSQLGLAGGPRETQYF. In DNA, the CDR3 is TGTGCCAGCAGCCAGCTGGGACTAGCGGGGGGGCCCCGCGAGACCCAGTACTTC.